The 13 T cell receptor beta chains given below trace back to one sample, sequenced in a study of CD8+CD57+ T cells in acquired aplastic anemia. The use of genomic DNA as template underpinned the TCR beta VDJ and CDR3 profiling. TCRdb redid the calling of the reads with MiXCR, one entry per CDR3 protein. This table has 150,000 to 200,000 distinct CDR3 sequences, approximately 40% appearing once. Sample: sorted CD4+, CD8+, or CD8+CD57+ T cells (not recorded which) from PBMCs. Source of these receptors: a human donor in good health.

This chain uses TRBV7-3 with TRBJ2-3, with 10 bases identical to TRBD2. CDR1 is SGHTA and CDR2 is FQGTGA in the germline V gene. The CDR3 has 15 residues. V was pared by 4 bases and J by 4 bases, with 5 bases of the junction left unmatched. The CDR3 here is CASSWSGGVADTQYF. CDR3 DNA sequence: TGTGCCAGCAGCTGGAGCGGGGGGGTGGCAGATACGCAGTATTTT.

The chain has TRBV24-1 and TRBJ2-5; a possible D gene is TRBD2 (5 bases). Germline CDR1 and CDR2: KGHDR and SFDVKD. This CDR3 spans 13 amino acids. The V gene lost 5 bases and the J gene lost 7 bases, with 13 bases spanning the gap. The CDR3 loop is CATSAPGSGTQYF. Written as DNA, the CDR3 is TGTGCCACCAGTGCGCCTGGGAGCGGGACCCAGTACTTC.

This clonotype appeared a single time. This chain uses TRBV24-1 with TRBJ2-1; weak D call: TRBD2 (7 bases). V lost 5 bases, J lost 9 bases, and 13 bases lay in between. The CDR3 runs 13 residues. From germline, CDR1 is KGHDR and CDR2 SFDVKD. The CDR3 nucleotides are TGTGCCACCAGTGGAGGGGGGGCAAGTGAGCAGTTCTTC. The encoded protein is CATSGGGASEQFF.

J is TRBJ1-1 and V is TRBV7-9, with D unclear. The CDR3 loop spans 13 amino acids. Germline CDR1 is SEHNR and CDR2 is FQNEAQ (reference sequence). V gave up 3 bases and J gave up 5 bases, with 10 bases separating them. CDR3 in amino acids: CASSFSRGTEAFF. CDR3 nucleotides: TGTGCCAGCAGCTTTTCTCGAGGGACTGAAGCTTTCTTT.

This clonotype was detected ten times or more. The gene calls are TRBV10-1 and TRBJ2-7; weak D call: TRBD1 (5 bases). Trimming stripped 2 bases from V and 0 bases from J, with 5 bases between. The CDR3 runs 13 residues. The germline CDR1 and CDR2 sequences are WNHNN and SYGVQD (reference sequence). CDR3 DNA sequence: TGCGCCAGCAGTGAGCAGGGCTCCTACGAGCAGTACTTC. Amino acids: CASSEQGSYEQYF.

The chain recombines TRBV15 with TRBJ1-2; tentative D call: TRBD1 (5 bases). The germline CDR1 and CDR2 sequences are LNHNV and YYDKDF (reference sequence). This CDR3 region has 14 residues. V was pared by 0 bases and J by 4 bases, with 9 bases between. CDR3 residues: CATSREGQGYGYTF. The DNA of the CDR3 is TGTGCCACCAGCAGAGAAGGTCAGGGCTATGGCTACACCTTC.

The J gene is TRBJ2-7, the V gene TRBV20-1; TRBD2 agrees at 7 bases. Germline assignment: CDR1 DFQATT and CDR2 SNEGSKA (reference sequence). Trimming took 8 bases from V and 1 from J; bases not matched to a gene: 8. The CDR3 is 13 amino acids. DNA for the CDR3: TGCAGTACCAACTCAGCGGGATCCTACGAGCAGTACTTC. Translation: CSTNSAGSYEQYF.

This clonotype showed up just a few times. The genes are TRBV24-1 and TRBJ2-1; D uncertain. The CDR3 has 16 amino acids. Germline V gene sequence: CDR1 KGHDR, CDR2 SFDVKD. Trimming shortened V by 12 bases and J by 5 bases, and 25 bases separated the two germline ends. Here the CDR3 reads CAPYFPGDVGNNEQFF. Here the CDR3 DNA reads TGTGCCCCCTATTTTCCCGGTGACGTAGGGAACAATGAGCAGTTCTTC.

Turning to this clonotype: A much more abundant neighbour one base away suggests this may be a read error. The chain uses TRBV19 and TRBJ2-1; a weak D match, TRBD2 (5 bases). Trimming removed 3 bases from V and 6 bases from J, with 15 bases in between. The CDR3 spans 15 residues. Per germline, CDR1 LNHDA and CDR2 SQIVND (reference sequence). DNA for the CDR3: TGTGCCAGTAGTATTTCTAGCCAGTTTGGCAATGAGCAGTTCTTC. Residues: CASSISSQFGNEQFF.

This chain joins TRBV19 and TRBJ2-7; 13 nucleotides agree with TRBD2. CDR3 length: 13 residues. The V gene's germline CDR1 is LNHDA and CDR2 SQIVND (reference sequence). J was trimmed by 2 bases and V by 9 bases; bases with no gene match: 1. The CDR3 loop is CASGTSGTYEQYF. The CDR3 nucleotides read TGTGCCAGCGGGACTAGCGGGACCTACGAGCAGTACTTC.

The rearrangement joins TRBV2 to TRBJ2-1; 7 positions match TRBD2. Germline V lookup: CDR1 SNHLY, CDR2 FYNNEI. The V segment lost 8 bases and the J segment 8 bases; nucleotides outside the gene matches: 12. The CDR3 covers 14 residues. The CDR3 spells CASGKLAVTHEQFF. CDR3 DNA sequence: TGTGCCAGCGGAAAGCTAGCGGTGACGCATGAGCAGTTCTTC.

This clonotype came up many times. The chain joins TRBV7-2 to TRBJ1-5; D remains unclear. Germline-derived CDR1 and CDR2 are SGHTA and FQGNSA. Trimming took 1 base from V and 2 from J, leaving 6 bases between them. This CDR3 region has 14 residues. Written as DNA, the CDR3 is TGTGCCAGCAGCTTAGAAGGCCGCAATCAGCCCCAGCATTTT. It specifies CASSLEGRNQPQHF.

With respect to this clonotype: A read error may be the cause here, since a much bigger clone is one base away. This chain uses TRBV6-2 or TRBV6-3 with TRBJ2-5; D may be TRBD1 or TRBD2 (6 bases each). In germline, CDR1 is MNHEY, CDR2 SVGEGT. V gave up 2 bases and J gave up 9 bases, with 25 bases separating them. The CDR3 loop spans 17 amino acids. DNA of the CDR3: TGTGCCAGCAGTTACGAACGCGGAGAAGGGGGGCAGGAGCCCCAGTACTTC. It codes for CASSYERGEGGQEPQYF.